This TCR beta chain was found in a study of CD8 T cells in Susac syndrome (dated by TCRdb to 2018 to 2020). With respect to the entire study: Among the sequenced Susac syndrome patients, about 6 had clinically active disease and eight or nine were in clinical remission. Repertoire sequencing was used to test whether CD8+ T cell activation and differentiation in Susac syndrome was antigen driven. Susac syndrome patients were therapy-naive, on corticosteroids (some also receiving IVIg), or on IVIg alone at blood withdrawal. The study compared CD8+ T cell repertoire clonality among about a dozen healthy donors, around 14 Susac syndrome patients and 15 multiple sclerosis patients. The full study reports these points: The number of individuals in the TCR sequencing and HLA analysis was acknowledged as relatively small. Approximately 15 Susac-specific public clones were identified in the total CD8+ repertoire, and roughly five Susac-specific public clones were identified in the CD8+ TEMRA repertoire. CD8+ repertoires in Susac syndrome showed clonal expansion, which was highest in CD8+ TEMRA cells and was greater in clinically active patients than in remitting patients.

Peripheral blood CD8+ and CD4+ T cells from healthy donors, Susac syndrome patients and multiple sclerosis patients were profiled by high-throughput TCR beta sequencing. The Susac syndrome patients fulfilled recently defined diagnostic criteria for definite or probable disease. Bulk CD8+ and CD4+ T cells were purified magnetically by negative isolation, whereas CD8+ TEMRA cells were enriched by FACS. Blood was drawn into EDTA tubes, processed within 24 hours, and PBMCs were isolated by density gradient centrifugation. PBMCs intended for TCR sequencing were cryopreserved in liquid nitrogen and were subsequently thawed in a 37 degrees C water bath. A purity of at least 90% was achieved for sorted or isolated CD4+, CD8+ and CD8+ TEMRA cells. The CDR3 sequence holds 14 residues, the cysteine and phenylalanine included. The retained sequence is limited to the CDR3, 42 bases, with the frame set at the first base. Trimming costs V 3 bases and J 4 bases, and their ends lie 12 bases apart. CDR1 and CDR2, per the germline V gene, are MRHNA and SNTAGT.

RNA was extracted with the RNeasy kit and roughly 0.45 to 1 ug was reverse transcribed using random hexamers. TCR beta CDR3 regions were amplified with the immunoSEQ multiplex PCR assay covering 54 Vbeta and 13 Jbeta segments. Bias from PCR amplification was corrected by using a synthetic template baseline for primer optimization and for computational correction. On the authors' methods: Reads were annotated to V, D and J genes per IMGT and analyzed with immunoSEQ Analyzer, keeping only productive sequences. To calculate clonality, Shannon entropy was normalized by log2 of the number of productive unique sequences and then subtracted from one. For each patient and control, public and private clones were evaluated among the 100 most prevalent clones. Susac-specific clones were defined as absent from healthy and MS cohorts, approximately 1,000 published viral clones and other ImmuneACCESS disease sequences. TCRdb applied fastp at Q25 and MiXCR to the public reads, then kept only in-frame beta chains. CDR3 protein sequences are deduplicated, and each keeps its most common genes and DNA. V and J calls and clone size were set by TCRdb, not the authors. The sample table contains roughly 100,000 distinct CDR3 sequences; only one count was recorded for around 96% of them. The ten largest clones take up 0.62% of the sample.

Regarding this clonotype: Its antigen is unknown. Nothing much larger sits one base from this clone, and base qualities are not available.

This clonotype originated in a human donor with Susac syndrome. Input material: CD8+ T cells from PBMCs. The chain employs TRBV6-4 and TRBJ1-2; the best D guess is TRBD1, with 6 bases matching. The nucleotides read TGTGCCAGCAGTGAAGGGGGGCCAAGCTATGGCTACACCTTC. Translated, this gives CASSEGGPSYGYTF.